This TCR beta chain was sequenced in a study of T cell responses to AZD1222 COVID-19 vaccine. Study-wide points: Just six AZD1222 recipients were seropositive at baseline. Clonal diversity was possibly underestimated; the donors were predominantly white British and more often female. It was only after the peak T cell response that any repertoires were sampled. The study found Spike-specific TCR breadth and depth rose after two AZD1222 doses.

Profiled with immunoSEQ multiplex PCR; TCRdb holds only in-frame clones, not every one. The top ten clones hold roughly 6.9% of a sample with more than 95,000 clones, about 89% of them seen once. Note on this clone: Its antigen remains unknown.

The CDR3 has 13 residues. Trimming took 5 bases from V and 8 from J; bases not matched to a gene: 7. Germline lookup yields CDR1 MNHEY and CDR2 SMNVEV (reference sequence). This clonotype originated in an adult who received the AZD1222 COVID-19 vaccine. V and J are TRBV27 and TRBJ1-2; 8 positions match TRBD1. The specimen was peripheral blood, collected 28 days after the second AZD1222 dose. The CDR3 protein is CASSHQGAGGYTF. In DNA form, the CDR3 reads TGTGCCAGCAGTCACCAGGGGGCTGGGGGCTACACCTTC.